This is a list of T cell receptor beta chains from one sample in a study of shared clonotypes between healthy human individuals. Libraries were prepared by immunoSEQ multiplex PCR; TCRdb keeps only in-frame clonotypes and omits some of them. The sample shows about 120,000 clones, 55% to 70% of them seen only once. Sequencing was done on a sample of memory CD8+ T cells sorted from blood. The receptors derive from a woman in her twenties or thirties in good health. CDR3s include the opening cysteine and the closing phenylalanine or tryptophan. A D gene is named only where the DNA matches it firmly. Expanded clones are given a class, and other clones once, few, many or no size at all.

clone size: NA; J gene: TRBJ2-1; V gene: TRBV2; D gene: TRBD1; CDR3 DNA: TGTGCCAGCAGGGGACAGGGGGCCGATGAGCAGTTCTTC; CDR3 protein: CASRGQGADEQFF
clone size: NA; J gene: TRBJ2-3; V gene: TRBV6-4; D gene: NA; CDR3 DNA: TGTGCCAGCAGTGAGGAAAAGGGCGCCCCAGATACGCAGTATTTT; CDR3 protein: CASSEEKGAPDTQYF
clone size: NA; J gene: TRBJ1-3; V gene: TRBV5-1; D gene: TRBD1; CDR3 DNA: TGCGCCAGCAGCTTCGGGACAGCTGGAAACACCATATATTTT; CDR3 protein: CASSFGTAGNTIYF
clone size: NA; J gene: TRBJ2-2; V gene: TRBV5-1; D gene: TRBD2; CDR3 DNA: TGCGCCAGCAGAACGAGGCTAGCGGTCACCGGGGAGCTGTTTTTT; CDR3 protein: CASRTRLAVTGELFF
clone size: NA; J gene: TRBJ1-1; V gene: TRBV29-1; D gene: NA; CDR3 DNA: TGCAGCGCCGGGTTGTATGGTGGGGACACTGAAGCTTTCTTT; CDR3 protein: CSAGLYGGDTEAFF
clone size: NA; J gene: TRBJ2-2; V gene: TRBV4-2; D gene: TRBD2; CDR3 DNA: TGTGCCAGCAGCCAAGATGGCCCGGGAGGGACCGGGGAGCTGTTTTTT; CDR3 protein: CASSQDGPGGTGELFF
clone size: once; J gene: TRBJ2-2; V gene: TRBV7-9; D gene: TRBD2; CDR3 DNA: TGTGCCAGCAGCTTAGCGCTTGTGGCGGGAGTTAACACCGGGGAGCTGTTTTTT; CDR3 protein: CASSLALVAGVNTGELFF
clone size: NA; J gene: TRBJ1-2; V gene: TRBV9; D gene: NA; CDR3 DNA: TGTGCCAGCAGCGCAGGGAGGTATGGCTACACCTTC; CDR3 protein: CASSAGRYGYTF
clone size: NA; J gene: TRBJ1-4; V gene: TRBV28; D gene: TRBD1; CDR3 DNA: TGTGCCAGCCTAGACAGGGCAGGCGAAAAACTGTTTTTT; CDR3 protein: CASLDRAGEKLFF
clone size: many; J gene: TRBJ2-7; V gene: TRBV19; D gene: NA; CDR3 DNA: TGTGCCAGTAGCCCATATGGGGGAGTCGTAACCTACGAGCAGTACTTC; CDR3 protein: CASSPYGGVVTYEQYF
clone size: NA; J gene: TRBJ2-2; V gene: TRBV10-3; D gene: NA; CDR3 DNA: TGTGCCACCGGTCCGGGACCTACATTCACCGGGGAGCTGTTTTTT; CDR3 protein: CATGPGPTFTGELFF
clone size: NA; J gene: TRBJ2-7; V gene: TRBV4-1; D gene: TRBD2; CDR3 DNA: TGCGCCAGCAGCCAAGATACGTGGACTAGCGGCTACGAGCAGTACTTC; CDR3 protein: CASSQDTWTSGYEQYF
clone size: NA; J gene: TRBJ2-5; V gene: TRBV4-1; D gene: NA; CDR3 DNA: TGCGCCAGCAGCCCTGACTTGGAAGAGACCCAGTACTTC; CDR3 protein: CASSPDLEETQYF
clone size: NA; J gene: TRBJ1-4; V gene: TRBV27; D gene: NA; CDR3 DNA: TGTGCCAGCAGCAAAACTACAGGACGGAGAGAAAAACTGTTTTTT; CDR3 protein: CASSKTTGRREKLFF
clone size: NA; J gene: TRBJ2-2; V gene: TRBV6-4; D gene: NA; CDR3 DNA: TGTGCCAGCAGTCCAAGTGGGGTGAACACCGGGGAGCTGTTTTTT; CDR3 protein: CASSPSGVNTGELFF
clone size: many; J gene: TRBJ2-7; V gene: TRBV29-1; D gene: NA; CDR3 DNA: TGCAGCGTTGGGACAGCGTCCTACGAGCAGTACTTC; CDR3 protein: CSVGTASYEQYF
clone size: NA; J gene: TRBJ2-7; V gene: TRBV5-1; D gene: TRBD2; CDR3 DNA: TGCGCCAGCAGCTTGGGGGGACACTCACTAGCGGGAGATACCTACGAGCAGTACTTC; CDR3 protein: CASSLGGHSLAGDTYEQYF
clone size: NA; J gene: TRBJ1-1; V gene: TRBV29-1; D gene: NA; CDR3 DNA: TGCAGCGTTGGGGGAGGGGACGAAGCTTTCTTT; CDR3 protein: CSVGGGDEAFF
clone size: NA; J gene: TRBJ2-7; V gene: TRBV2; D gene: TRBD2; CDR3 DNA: TGTGCCAGCAGTGGGACTAGCGTGACCTACGAGCAGTACTTC; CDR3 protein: CASSGTSVTYEQYF
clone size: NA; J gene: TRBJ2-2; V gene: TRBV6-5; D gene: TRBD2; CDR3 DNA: TGTGCCAGCAGATACGGGACTAGCGGGAGAACCGGGGAGCTGTTTTTT; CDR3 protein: CASRYGTSGRTGELFF
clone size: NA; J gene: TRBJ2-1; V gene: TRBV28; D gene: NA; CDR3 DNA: TGTGCCAGCAGTTTCTTCGGTGGGACGGAGCAGTTCTTC; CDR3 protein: CASSFFGGTEQFF
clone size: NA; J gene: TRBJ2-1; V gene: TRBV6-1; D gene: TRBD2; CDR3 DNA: TGTGCCAGCAGTGCGGCTAGCGGGAGCTACAATGAGCAGTTCTTC; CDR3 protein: CASSAASGSYNEQFF
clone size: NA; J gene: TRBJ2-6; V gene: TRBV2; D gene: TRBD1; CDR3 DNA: TGTGCCAGCAGTGCGTGGGACAGGGCACCGGGGGCCAACGTCCTGACTTTC; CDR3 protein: CASSAWDRAPGANVLTF
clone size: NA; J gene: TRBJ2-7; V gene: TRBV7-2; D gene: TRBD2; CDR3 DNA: TGTGCCAGCACTGTAGCGGGAGGTACGTCCTACGAGCAGTACTTC; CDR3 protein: CASTVAGGTSYEQYF
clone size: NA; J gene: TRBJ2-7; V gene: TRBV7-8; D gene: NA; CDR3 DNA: TGTGCCAGCAGCTTGAAGGACTTTTGGGTTTGGGGCGAGCAGTACTTC; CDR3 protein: CASSLKDFWVWGEQYF
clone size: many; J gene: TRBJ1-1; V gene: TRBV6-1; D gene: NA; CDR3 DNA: TGTGCCAGCAGTGAAGCCCTCGACAGTGTCTCTGAAGCTTTCTTT; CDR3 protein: CASSEALDSVSEAFF
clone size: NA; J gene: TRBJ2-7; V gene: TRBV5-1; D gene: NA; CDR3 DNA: TGCGCCAGCAGTTTAGGGGGCTACGAGCAGTACTTC; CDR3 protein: CASSLGGYEQYF
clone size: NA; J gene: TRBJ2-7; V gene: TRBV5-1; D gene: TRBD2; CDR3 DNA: TGCGCCAGCAGCTTCGAGGGACTAGACGCTTACGAGCAGTACTTC; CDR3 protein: CASSFEGLDAYEQYF
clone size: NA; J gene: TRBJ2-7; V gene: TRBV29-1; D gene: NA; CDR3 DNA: TGCAGCGTTTTTTCGACCGAGCAGTACTTC; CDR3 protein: CSVFSTEQYF
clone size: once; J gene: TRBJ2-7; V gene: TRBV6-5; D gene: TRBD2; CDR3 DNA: TGTGCCAGCAGAAGCGGACTAGCGGGGCCCTACGAGCAGTACTTC; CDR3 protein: CASRSGLAGPYEQYF
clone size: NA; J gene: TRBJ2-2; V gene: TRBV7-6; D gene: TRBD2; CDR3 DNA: TGTGCCAGCAGCCTCCTCGCGGGGGAGTTCACCGGGGAGCTGTTTTTT; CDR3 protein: CASSLLAGEFTGELFF
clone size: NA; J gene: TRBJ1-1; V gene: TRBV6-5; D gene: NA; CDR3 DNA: TGTGCCAGCAGTTACTTCAGGGTGAACACTGAAGCTTTCTTT; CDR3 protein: CASSYFRVNTEAFF
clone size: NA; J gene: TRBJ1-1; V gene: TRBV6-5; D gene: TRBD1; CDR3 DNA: TGTGCCAGCAGTCAGGACAGGGAGGGGGGGGCTTTCTTT; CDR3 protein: CASSQDREGGAFF
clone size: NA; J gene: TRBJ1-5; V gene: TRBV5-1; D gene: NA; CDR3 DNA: TGCGCCAGCAGCCCCGGGGGCAGAGATCAGCCCCAGCATTTT; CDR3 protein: CASSPGGRDQPQHF
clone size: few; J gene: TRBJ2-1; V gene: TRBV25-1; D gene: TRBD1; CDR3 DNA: TGTGCCAGCCGGGACAGGGGATTTAGTAATGAGCAGTTCTTC; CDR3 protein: CASRDRGFSNEQFF
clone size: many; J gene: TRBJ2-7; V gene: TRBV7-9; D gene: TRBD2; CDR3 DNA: TGTGCCAGCAGCGTCCCTCTAGCGGGCCTCTCCTACGAGCAGTACTTC; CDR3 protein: CASSVPLAGLSYEQYF
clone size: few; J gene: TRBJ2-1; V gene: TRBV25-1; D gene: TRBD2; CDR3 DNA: TGTGCCAGCAGTGAACTGGGGACTAGCGGGAGTCCCTACAATGAGCAGTTCTTC; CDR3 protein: CASSELGTSGSPYNEQFF
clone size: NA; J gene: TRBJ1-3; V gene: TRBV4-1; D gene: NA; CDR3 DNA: TGCGCCAGCAGCCAAGACTCAGGAAACACCATATATTTT; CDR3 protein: CASSQDSGNTIYF
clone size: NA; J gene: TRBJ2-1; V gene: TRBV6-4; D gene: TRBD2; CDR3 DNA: TGTGCCAGCAGTGACTCGGGGACTAGCGGGAGGAATGAGCAGTTCTTC; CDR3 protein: CASSDSGTSGRNEQFF
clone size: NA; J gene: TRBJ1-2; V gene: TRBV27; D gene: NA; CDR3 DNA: TGTGCCAGCAGTCCTAATCGTGGCGAAGGGGTTGGCTACACCTTC; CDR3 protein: CASSPNRGEGVGYTF
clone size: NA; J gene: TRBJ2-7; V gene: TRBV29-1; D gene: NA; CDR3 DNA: TGCAGCGTTTCTCCAGGGCCCTACGAGCAGTACTTC; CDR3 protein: CSVSPGPYEQYF
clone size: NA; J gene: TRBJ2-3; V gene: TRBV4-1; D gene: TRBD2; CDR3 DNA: TGCGCCACGAGCGGGATTGTGGATACGCAGTATTTT; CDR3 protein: CATSGIVDTQYF
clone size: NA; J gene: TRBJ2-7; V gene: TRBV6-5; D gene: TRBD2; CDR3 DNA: TGTGCCAGCAGACCAACTAGCGGGGCAACCTACGAGCAGTACTTC; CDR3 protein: CASRPTSGATYEQYF
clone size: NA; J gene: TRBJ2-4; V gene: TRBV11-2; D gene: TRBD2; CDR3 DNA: TGTGCCAGCAGCTCGTCCGGGACTAGCCTATCAAGCATTCAGTACTTC; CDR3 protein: CASSSSGTSLSSIQYF
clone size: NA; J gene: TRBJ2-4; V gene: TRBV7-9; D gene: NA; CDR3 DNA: TGTGCCAGCAGCTTAGTGGGAGTAACCAAAAACATTCAGTACTTC; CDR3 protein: CASSLVGVTKNIQYF
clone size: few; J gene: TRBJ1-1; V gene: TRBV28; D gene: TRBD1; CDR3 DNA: TGTGCCAGCAGTTTCCCGGACAGGGCCACTGAAGCTTTCTTT; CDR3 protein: CASSFPDRATEAFF